Each of the 30 T cell receptor beta chains below was sequenced from the same sample in a study of identical twins. One entry per CDR3 protein results from TCRdb running MiXCR on the 5' RACE reads. This table has 1.5 million to 2 million distinct CDR3 sequences, under 35% appearing once. The sample comprised cord blood. These receptors all stem from a newborn girl in good health.

This clonotype occurred a few times. The rearrangement links TRBV29-1 to TRBJ2-3; TRBD2 aligns across 7 bases. This CDR3 spans 17 amino acids. Trimming cost V 1 base and J 0 bases; bases outside gene matches: 10. In germline, CDR1 is SQVTM, CDR2 ANQGSEA. The CDR3 region is CSVEAPGRSPSTDTQYF. The CDR3, as DNA: TGCAGCGTTGAAGCCCCCGGGAGGTCCCCTAGCACAGATACGCAGTATTTT.

This clonotype showed up just a few times. The V gene is TRBV6-2 or TRBV6-3, the J gene TRBJ2-7, with D perhaps matching TRBD1 (6 bases). The CDR3 totals 11 residues. Germline loops: CDR1 MNHEY, CDR2 SVGEGT. V lost 2 bases, J lost 9 bases, and 8 bases lay in between. The CDR3 DNA follows: TGTGCCAGCAGTTACGAGACAGGGCAGTACTTC. Its protein product is CASSYETGQYF.

This clonotype showed up many times. The genes are TRBV6-6 and TRBJ2-3; D is unclear. Trimming pared 10 bases from V and 0 bases from J, leaving 5 bases between. Germline V gives CDR1 MNHNY, CDR2 SVGAGI (reference sequence). There are 11 residues in the CDR3. CDR3 coding DNA: TGTGCCACCGTGAGCACAGATACGCAGTATTTT. Translation: CATVSTDTQYF.

The chain links TRBV6-1 to TRBJ1-4; D is ambiguous. The V gene's germline CDR1 is MNHNS and CDR2 SASEGT. Trimming left V 1 base short and J 6 bases short, with 3 bases between. CDR3 length: 12 amino acids. The DNA for the CDR3 is TGTGCCAGCAGTGAAGGGGATGAAAAACTGTTTTTT. Amino acid sequence: CASSEGDEKLFF.

This chain connects TRBV27 to TRBJ2-5; 8 positions agree with TRBD1. The DNA end is a closer match to TRBJ2-1, so the J assignment may be wrong. The CDR3 runs to 13 residues. The germline V gene encodes CDR1 MNHEY and CDR2 SMNVEV (reference sequence). CDR3 coding DNA: TGTGCCAGCAGCCGGACAGGGCAAGAGACCCAGTTCTTC. Protein sequence: CASSRTGQETQFF.

V gene TRBV20-1 combines with J gene TRBJ1-1; 9 nucleotides agree with TRBD1. Germline CDR1 DFQATT, CDR2 SNEGSKA (reference sequence). The CDR3 runs to 14 residues. V lost 6 bases, J lost 2 bases, and 7 bases stayed unmatched. DNA for the CDR3: TGCAGTGCCAATCCGGGACAGGGAAACACTGAAGCTTTCTTT. This gives the protein CSANPGQGNTEAFF.

CDR3 in DNA: TGCAGTGCAGATGACAGGAGGAGAGAGACCCAGTTCTTC. This sequence encodes CSADDRRRETQFF. This chain links TRBV20-1 with TRBJ2-1; maybe TRBD1 (6 bases). Trimming took 6 bases from V and 13 from J, leaving 22 bases between them. Per the germline V gene, CDR1 is DFQATT and CDR2 is SNEGSKA (reference sequence). The CDR3 spans 13 residues.

The chain carries TRBV28 and TRBJ2-7; 9 positions match TRBD1. The germline CDR1 and CDR2 sequences are MDHEN and SYDVKM. V was clipped by 8 bases and J by 2 bases; unmatched bases: 7. CDR3 length: 14 residues. This chain's CDR3 is CASRMGDRAYEQYF. CDR3 nucleotides: TGTGCCAGCCGAATGGGGGACAGGGCCTACGAGCAGTACTTC.

CDR3 region: CASSLSSGKTGELFF. CDR3 coding DNA: TGTGCCAGCAGCCTTTCTAGCGGAAAGACCGGGGAGCTGTTTTTT. The J gene is TRBJ2-2, the V gene TRBV28; 7 bases are a match to TRBD2. CDR1 is MDHEN and CDR2 is SYDVKM in the germline V gene. V shed 6 bases and J 5 bases; nucleotides not matched to a gene: 9. This CDR3 has 15 amino acids.

About this clonotype itself: A much larger clone differs from this one at a single base, so this may be a read error. This rearrangement joins TRBV4-2 to TRBJ2-3; no definite D call. Germline V gives CDR1 LGHNA, CDR2 YNFKEQ. The CDR3 loop spans 15 amino acids. As DNA, the CDR3 is TGTGTCAGCAGCCAAGACGAACACCACACAGATACGCAGTATTTT. Translated: CVSSQDEHHTDTQYF.

On this clonotype itself: Since the CDR3 does not end with the conserved phenylalanine or tryptophan, this likely comes from a read error. This chain connects TRBV6-6 to TRBJ2-5, with 8 bases identical to TRBD1. J gave up 3 bases and V 5 bases, and 5 bases lay outside the gene matches. Germline CDR1 MNHNY, CDR2 SVGAGI (reference sequence). This CDR3 spans 14 amino acids. The CDR3 is CASSPMTGEETQYY. As DNA, the CDR3 is TGTGCCAGCAGTCCGATGACAGGGGAAGAGACCCAGTACTAC.

This clonotype has more than one count but fewer than ten. This CDR3 reads CAISSSGSDSPLHF. DNA for the CDR3: TGTGCCATCAGTTCGTCTGGGTCTGATTCACCCCTCCACTTT. This chain uses TRBV10-3 with TRBJ1-6; D call uncertain. CDR1 is ENHRY, CDR2 SYGVKD, per germline. The CDR3 is made up of 14 amino acids. Deletions cut 5 bases from V and 8 bases from J, with 13 bases between.

This clonotype was recorded once. The DNA for the CDR3 is TGTGCCAGCAGCTTAGGCGGGAGGGCCTTCTACAATGAGCAGTACTTC. Residues: CASSLGGRAFYNEQYF. The chain recombines TRBV7-9 with TRBJ2-1; 9 positions agree with TRBD2. The closer fit of TRBJ2-7 to the DNA end suggests the J call may be wrong. The CDR3 length is 16 residues. CDR1 is SEHNR, CDR2 FQNEAQ, per germline (reference sequence).

The chain couples TRBV28 to TRBJ2-5; 7 positions agree with TRBD2. The tail of the sequence fits TRBJ2-7 better, so the J call may be wrong. Germline CDR1 is MDHEN and CDR2 is SYDVKM. This CDR3 is 14 amino acids long. The CDR3 DNA sequence: TGTGCCAGCAGTTTCGGCGGGAGTAACCACGAGCAGTACTTC. Protein: CASSFGGSNHEQYF.

In this sample, this clonotype turned up a few times. This chain connects TRBV9 to TRBJ2-4, with 11 nucleotides matching TRBD2. Germline V CDR1 and CDR2: SGDLS, YYNGEE. V was pared by 0 bases and J by 11 bases, with 4 bases of the junction left unmatched. The CDR3 covers 14 residues. The CDR3 sequence: CASSVEVAGGLQYF. CDR3 in DNA: TGTGCCAGCAGCGTAGAGGTAGCGGGAGGGCTTCAGTACTTC.

Many counts were recorded for this clonotype. This sequence joins TRBV3-1 and TRBJ2-7; D not certain. Germline assignment: CDR1 LGHDT and CDR2 YNNKEL (reference sequence). This CDR3 region has 14 residues. Trimming shortened V by 0 bases and J by 1 base, and 7 bases separated the two germline ends. CDR3 in amino acids: CASSQETGSYEQYF. The CDR3 coding sequence is TGTGCCAGCAGCCAAGAAACTGGATCCTACGAGCAGTACTTC.

This clonotype occurred a few times. The chain recombines TRBV12-3 or TRBV12-4 with TRBJ2-7; the D call may be TRBD1 or TRBD2 (5 bases each). Trimming took off 2 bases at V and 3 bases at J, with 14 bases between the two ends. The CDR3 has 15 amino acids. The CDR3 here is CASSLRDLTSYEQYF. CDR3 coding DNA: TGTGCCAGCAGTTTACGGGACCTGACGAGCTACGAGCAGTACTTC.

This clonotype was seen a few times. The V call is TRBV9, the J call TRBJ2-1, with 12 bases aligning to TRBD2. Germline CDR1 SGDLS, CDR2 YYNGEE. Losses at the gene ends were 4 bases for V and 7 bases for J; bases not matched to a gene: 9. The CDR3 is 16 amino acids. The CDR3, as DNA: TGTGCCAGCAGCCCACGACTAGCGGGGGTGTTGAATGAGCAGTTCTTC. Its protein is CASSPRLAGVLNEQFF.

This clonotype was seen only a few times. V usage is TRBV4-2 and J usage is TRBJ2-3; 7 bases align to TRBD1. V shed 4 bases, J shed 2 bases, and the junction held 6 bases outside the gene matches. There are 15 residues in the CDR3. Germline-derived CDR1 and CDR2 are LGHNA and YNFKEQ. In DNA, the CDR3 is TGTGCCAGCAGCCCAGACAGGGCACACACAGATACGCAGTATTTT. Encoded protein: CASSPDRAHTDTQYF.

There are a few counts of this clonotype. J is TRBJ1-6 and V is TRBV20-1; 10 bases fit TRBD1. The germline V gene encodes CDR1 DFQATT and CDR2 SNEGSKA (reference sequence). V lost 3 bases to trimming and J lost 7 bases; unmatched junction nucleotides: 3. The CDR3 loop spans 14 amino acids. The CDR3 here is CSARRTGGNSPLHF. CDR3 sequence (DNA): TGCAGTGCTAGGCGGACAGGGGGAAATTCACCCCTCCACTTT.

This rearrangement joins TRBV6-5 to TRBJ1-2, with a weak D call TRBD1 (6 bases). The V end lost 7 bases, the J end lost 2 bases, and 14 bases lay between the germline ends. The germline CDR1 and CDR2 sequences are MNHEY and SVGAGI. This CDR3 region has 14 residues. The CDR3 sequence is CASKIGGRNYGYTF. The CDR3 nucleotides are TGTGCCAGCAAAATTGGGGGCCGAAACTATGGCTACACCTTC.

Only a few counts were recorded for this clonotype. This sequence joins TRBV3-1 and TRBJ1-2; possible D gene TRBD1, 6 bases. V was clipped by 1 base and J by 8 bases, with 17 bases between them. CDR1 is LGHDT, CDR2 YNNKEL, per germline (reference sequence). The CDR3 covers 15 residues. The CDR3 sequence is CASSQVEAGARGYTF. DNA of the CDR3: TGTGCCAGCAGCCAAGTCGAGGCGGGGGCAAGGGGCTACACCTTC.

About this clonotype itself: With a much larger clone just one base away, this may be a read error. J is TRBJ2-1 and V is TRBV5-1; D might be TRBD2 (5 bases). The germline gives CDR1 SGHRS, CDR2 YFSETQ. Trimming removed 3 bases at V and 0 bases at J, with 10 bases between. The CDR3 runs to 15 residues. The CDR3 here is CASSCGRSSYNEQFF. CDR3 in DNA: TGCGCCAGCAGCTGTGGGAGAAGCTCCTACAATGAGCAGTTCTTC.

This clonotype was counted many times. This chain joins TRBV27 and TRBJ1-2; TRBD1 might be the D (6 bases). Germline CDR1 MNHEY, CDR2 SMNVEV (reference sequence). The V gene lost 4 bases and the J gene lost 5 bases, with 20 bases spanning the gap. This CDR3 contains 16 residues. The CDR3 bases are TGTGCCAGCAGTTCCCTACCCCAGCGGGGGCCTTATGGCTACACCTTC. Encoded protein: CASSSLPQRGPYGYTF.

V usage is TRBV25-1 and J usage is TRBJ1-4, with D tentatively TRBD1 (6 bases). Germline values: CDR1 MGHDK, CDR2 SYGVNS. This CDR3 is 17 amino acids long. The germline V and J ends were trimmed by 5 bases and 2 bases, with 18 bases remaining between them. CDR3 amino acids: CASSKGGFGETNEKLFF. The DNA of the CDR3 is TGTGCCAGCAGTAAGGGGGGGTTTGGTGAGACTAATGAAAAACTGTTTTTT.

This clonotype was counted a few times. The gene calls are TRBV20-1 and TRBJ1-5; possible D gene TRBD1, 5 bases. The V gene's germline CDR1 is DFQATT and CDR2 SNEGSKA (reference sequence). Trimming shortened V by 6 bases and J by 0 bases, and 12 bases separated the two germline ends. The CDR3 is 14 residues long. The CDR3 DNA follows: TGCAGTGCCAGCGGGACGAATAGCAATCAGCCCCAGCATTTT. Residues: CSASGTNSNQPQHF.

The CDR3 coding sequence is TGTGCCACGAGGGCACTCGGTACTGAAGCTTTCTTT. Translation gives CATRALGTEAFF. The chain has TRBV10-3 and TRBJ1-1; D not certain. Germline loops: CDR1 ENHRY, CDR2 SYGVKD. V gave up 10 bases and J gave up 5 bases, with 14 bases separating them. The CDR3 consists of 12 residues.

This clonotype was recorded at least ten times. One end of the junction is discordant with germline, which a read error may explain. The chain recombines TRBV5-1 with TRBJ1-2; D possibly corresponds to TRBD1 (5 bases). Germline CDR1 reads SGHRS; CDR2 reads YFSETQ. This CDR3 contains 14 residues. Here the CDR3 DNA reads TGTGCCAGCACTACCGGGACGGCTAACTATGGCTACACCTTC. Translating gives CASTTGTANYGYTF.

In the case of this clonotype: The CDR3 does not close with the conserved phenylalanine or tryptophan, likely indicating a read error. The chain uses TRBV9 and TRBJ2-3, with TRBD2 matching 9 bases. This CDR3 is 17 amino acids long. Trimming at V came to 4 bases and at J to 2 bases, leaving 11 bases not matched to a gene. Looked up from germline, CDR1 is SGDLS and CDR2 is YYNGEE. The CDR3 sequence is CASSLRDPGLATDTQYL. DNA for the CDR3: TGTGCCAGCAGCTTAAGAGATCCGGGACTAGCCACAGATACGCAGTATCTT.

V usage is TRBV12-3 or TRBV12-4 and J usage is TRBJ1-6; TRBD1 is a possible D gene (6 bases). The CDR3 extends over 16 amino acids. V was cut by 6 bases and J by 2 bases, with 14 bases left in between. In DNA form, the CDR3 reads TGTGCCAGCAGCGGATTACAGGGTACCTATAATTCACCCCTCCACTTT. It is translated as CASSGLQGTYNSPLHF.